The sequence of this T cell receptor (beta chain) was determined in a study of T cells in Graves' hyperthyroidism and ophthalmopathy. TCR beta CDR3 region amplification was performed from RNA transcripts. An initial round of RT-PCR targeting the TCR CDR3 relied on the HTBI primer set. TCRdb re-derived calls from the multiplex PCR reads in MiXCR, one entry per CDR3 protein. This table holds about 260,000 distinct CDR3 sequences, about 25% found once. V lost 6 bases, J lost 0 bases, and 20 bases lay in between. CDR1 LNHNV and CDR2 YYDKDF come from the germline V gene (reference sequence). This CDR3 spans 18 amino acids. This clonotype was counted many times.

The J gene is TRBJ2-2, the V gene TRBV15; D may be TRBD2 (6 bases). The sequenced sample was blood. The clonotype comes from a man between 40 and 49 years old with Graves' hyperthyroidism that later progressed to Graves' ophthalmopathy. CDR3 bases: TGTGCCACCAGAAGGGAGGCAGGGCGGTTCGCGAACACCGGGGAGCTGTTTTTT. As protein: CATRREAGRFANTGELFF.